This TCR beta chain was recorded in a study of cytomegalovirus exposure and HLA in healthy donors. Whole-study findings and limits: Cytomegalovirus association was listed for approximately 160 TCR beta chains. In vitro testing confirmed a few CMV-associated chains as specific for CMV antigens.

Sequencing used immunoSEQ multiplex PCR; TCRdb keeps in-frame clones, though not all of them. The table lists over 250,000 clones, approximately 83% of them singletons, with roughly 1% in the top ten. This clone was seen just once. Its target is not known. The sample consisted of PBMCs. The TCR originated in a woman aged 18-30 years in good health and CMV-seronegative.

CDR3 residues: CASSELEQPQHF. Written as DNA, the CDR3 is TGTGCCAGCAGTGAACTAGAACAGCCCCAGCATTTT. The J gene is TRBJ1-5, the V gene TRBV6-1; the D is unclear. The CDR3 is 12 residues long. Germline V gene lookup returns CDR1 MNHNS and CDR2 SASEGT. Trimming removed 2 bases from V and 7 bases from J, with 6 bases in between.